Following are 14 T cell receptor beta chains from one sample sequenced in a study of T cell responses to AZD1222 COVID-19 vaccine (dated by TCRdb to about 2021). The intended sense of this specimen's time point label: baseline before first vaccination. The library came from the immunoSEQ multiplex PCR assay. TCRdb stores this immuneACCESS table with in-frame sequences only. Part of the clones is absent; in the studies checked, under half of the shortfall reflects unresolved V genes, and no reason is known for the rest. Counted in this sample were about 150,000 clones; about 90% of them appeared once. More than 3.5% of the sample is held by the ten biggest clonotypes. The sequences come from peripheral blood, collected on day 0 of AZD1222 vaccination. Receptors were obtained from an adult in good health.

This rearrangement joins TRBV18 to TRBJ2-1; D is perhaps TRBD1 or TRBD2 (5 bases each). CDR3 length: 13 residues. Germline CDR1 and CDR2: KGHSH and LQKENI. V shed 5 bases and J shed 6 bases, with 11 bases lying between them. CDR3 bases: TGTGCCAGCTCAGCCGGGGCCACCAATGAGCAGTTCTTC. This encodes CASSAGATNEQFF.

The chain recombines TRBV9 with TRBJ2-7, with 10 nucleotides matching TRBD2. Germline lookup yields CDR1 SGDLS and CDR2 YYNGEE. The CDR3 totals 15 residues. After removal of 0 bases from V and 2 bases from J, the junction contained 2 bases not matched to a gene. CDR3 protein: CASSVGSGRAYEQYF. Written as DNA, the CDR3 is TGTGCCAGCAGCGTAGGGAGCGGGAGGGCCTACGAGCAGTACTTC. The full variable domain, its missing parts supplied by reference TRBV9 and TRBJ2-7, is DSGVTQTPKHLITATGQRVTLRCSPRSGDLSVYWYQQSLDQGLQFLIQYYNGEERAKGNILERFSAQQFPDLHSELNLSSLELGDSALYFCASSVGSGRAYEQYFGPGTRLTVT.

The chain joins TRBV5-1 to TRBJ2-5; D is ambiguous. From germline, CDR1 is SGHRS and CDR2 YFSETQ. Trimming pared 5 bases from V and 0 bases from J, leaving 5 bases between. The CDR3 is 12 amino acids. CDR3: CASSGNQETQYF. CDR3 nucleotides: TGCGCCAGCAGTGGAAACCAAGAGACCCAGTACTTC.

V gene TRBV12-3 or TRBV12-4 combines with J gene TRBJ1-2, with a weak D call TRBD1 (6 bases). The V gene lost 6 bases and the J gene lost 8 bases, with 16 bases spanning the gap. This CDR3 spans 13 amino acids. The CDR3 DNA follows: TGTGCCAGCAGCCAGGCACAGGGAGCAGGCTACACCTTC. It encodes CASSQAQGAGYTF.

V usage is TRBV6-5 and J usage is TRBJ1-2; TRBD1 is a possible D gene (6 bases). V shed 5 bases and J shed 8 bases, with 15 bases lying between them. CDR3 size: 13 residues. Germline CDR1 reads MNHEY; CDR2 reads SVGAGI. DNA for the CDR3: TGTGCCAGCAGTCCTACAGGGTTCGGGGGCTACACCTTC. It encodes CASSPTGFGGYTF.

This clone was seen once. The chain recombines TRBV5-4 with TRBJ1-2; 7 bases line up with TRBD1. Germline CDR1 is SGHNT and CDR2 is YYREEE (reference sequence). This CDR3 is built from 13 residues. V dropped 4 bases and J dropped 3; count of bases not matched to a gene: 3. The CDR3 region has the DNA TGTGCCAGCAGCCGGGACAGTTACTATGGCTACACCTTC. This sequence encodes CASSRDSYYGYTF.

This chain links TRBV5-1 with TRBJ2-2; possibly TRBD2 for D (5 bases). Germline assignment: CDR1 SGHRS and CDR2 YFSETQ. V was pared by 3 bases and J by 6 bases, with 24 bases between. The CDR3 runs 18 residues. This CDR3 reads CASSSRPRTFPRSGELFF. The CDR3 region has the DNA TGCGCCAGCAGCTCCCGGCCACGGACTTTCCCGAGGTCCGGGGAGCTGTTTTTT.

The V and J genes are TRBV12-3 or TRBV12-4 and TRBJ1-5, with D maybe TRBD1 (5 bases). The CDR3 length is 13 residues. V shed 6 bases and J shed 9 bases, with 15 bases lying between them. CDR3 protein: CASRGDGTTPQHF. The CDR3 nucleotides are TGTGCCAGCAGGGGGGACGGGACTACGCCCCAGCATTTT.

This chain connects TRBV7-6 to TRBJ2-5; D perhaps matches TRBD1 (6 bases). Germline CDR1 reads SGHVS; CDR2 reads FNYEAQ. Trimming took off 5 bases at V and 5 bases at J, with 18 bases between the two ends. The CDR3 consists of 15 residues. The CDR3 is CASSPGIAGAETQYF. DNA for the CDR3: TGTGCCAGCAGCCCGGGGATCGCAGGGGCGGAGACCCAGTACTTC.

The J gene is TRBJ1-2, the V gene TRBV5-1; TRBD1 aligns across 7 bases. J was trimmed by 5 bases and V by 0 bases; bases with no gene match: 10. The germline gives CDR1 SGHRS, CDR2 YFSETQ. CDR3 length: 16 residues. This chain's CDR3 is CASSLDDRGRPYGYTF. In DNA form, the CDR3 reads TGCGCCAGCAGCTTGGATGATAGGGGGCGACCTTATGGCTACACCTTC.

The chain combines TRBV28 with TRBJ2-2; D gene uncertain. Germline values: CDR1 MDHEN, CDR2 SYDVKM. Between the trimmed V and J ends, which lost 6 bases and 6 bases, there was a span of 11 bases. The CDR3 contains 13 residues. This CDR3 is CASSSFSAGELFF. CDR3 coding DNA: TGTGCCAGCAGCTCCTTCAGCGCCGGGGAGCTGTTTTTT. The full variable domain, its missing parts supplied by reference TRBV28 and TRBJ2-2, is DVKVTQSSRYLVKRTGEKVFLECVQDMDHENMFWYRQDPGLGLRLIYFSYDVKMKEKGDIPEGYSVSREKKERFSLILESASTNQTSMYLCASSSFSAGELFFGEGSRLTVL.

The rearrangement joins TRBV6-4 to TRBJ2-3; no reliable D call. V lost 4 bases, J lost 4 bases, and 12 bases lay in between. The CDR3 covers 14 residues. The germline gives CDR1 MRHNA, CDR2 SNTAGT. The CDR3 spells CASSAGGGSDTQYF. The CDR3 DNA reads TGTGCCAGCAGTGCCGGCGGTGGTTCAGATACGCAGTATTTT.

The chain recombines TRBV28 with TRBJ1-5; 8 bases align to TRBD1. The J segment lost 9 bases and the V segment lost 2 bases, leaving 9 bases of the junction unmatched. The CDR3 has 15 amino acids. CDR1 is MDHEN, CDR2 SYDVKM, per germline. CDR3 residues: CASSLPGTGTRPQHF. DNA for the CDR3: TGTGCCAGCAGTTTACCGGGGACAGGCACTCGGCCCCAGCATTTT.

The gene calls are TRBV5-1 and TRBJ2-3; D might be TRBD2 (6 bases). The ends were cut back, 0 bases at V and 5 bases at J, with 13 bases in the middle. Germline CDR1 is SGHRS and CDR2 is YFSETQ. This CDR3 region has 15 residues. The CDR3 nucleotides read TGCGCCAGCAGCTTGGTGTCGGGAGCCATAGATACGCAGTATTTT. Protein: CASSLVSGAIDTQYF.